The T cell receptor (beta chain) under discussion was sequenced for a study of control samples from healthy donors and cancer patients. Trimming took off 2 bases at V and 12 bases at J, with 17 bases between the two ends. The CDR3 loop spans 15 amino acids. TCRdb's copy holds only in-frame clones and misses some; the assay was immunoSEQ multiplex PCR. The table shows roughly 120,000 clones, with about 88% occurring only once. The sequence derives from a man between 45 and 60 years old in good health. V usage is TRBV23-1 and J usage is TRBJ1-6; TRBD1 is a possible D gene (5 bases). TRBV23-1 is an open reading frame, and its role is uncertain. What was sequenced was blood. The CDR3: CASSQRTGAGGPLHF. Here the CDR3 DNA reads TGCGCCAGCAGTCAACGGACCGGGGCAGGAGGACCCCTCCACTTT.